These 14 T cell receptor beta chains were sequenced from one sample in a study of cytomegalovirus exposure and HLA in healthy donors (dated 2017 in TCRdb). The method behind the library was the immunoSEQ multiplex PCR assay. For the multiplex PCR, a mixture combining 60 forward primers for TCR Vbeta segments and 13 reverse primers for TCR Jbeta segments was used. TCRdb provides this immuneACCESS table in a form limited to in-frame rearrangements. Some clones are lacking; in checked studies, under half of them reflect an unresolved V gene, and why the rest are absent is not known. For this sample the table gives approximately 170,000 clones, of which around 77% were detected only once. Approximately 1.5% of the sample is taken by the ten largest. Sequencing used PBMCs. Receptors were obtained from a man aged 40-50 years in good health and CMV-seronegative.

This clone turned up a few times. This chain connects TRBV2 to TRBJ2-1; 9 bases map to TRBD2. The CDR3 is 15 amino acids. The ends lost 6 bases at V and 5 bases at J; junction bases unmatched: 8. Germline CDR1 SNHLY, CDR2 FYNNEI. CDR3 protein: CASRPPSGGNNEQFF. The CDR3 DNA reads as TGTGCCAGCAGGCCCCCAAGCGGGGGGAACAATGAGCAGTTCTTC.

This chain links TRBV5-4 with TRBJ2-2, with TRBD2 matching 7 bases. V lost 0 bases, J lost 1 base, and 6 bases stayed unmatched. CDR1 is SGHNT, CDR2 YYREEE, per germline (reference sequence). This CDR3 is 17 amino acids long. The CDR3 protein is CASSLASGPQNTGELFF. CDR3 nucleotide sequence: TGTGCCAGCAGCTTGGCTAGCGGCCCGCAGAACACCGGGGAGCTGTTTTTT.

This chain connects TRBV5-4 to TRBJ1-2; D call uncertain. This CDR3 comprises 14 residues. Germline lookup yields CDR1 SGHNT and CDR2 YYREEE (reference sequence). Trimming removed 3 bases from V and 8 bases from J, with 17 bases in between. In DNA, the CDR3 is TGTGCCAGCAGCTGGTGGCAGGACCCTAGCGGCTACACCTTC. Residues: CASSWWQDPSGYTF.

The chain recombines TRBV19 with TRBJ2-7; TRBD2 matches at 8 bases. Per the germline V gene, CDR1 is LNHDA and CDR2 is SQIVND (reference sequence). The CDR3 spans 15 residues. The J segment lost 2 bases and the V segment lost 4 bases, leaving 7 bases of the junction unmatched. CDR3 loop: CASSRTGGDTYEQYV. The DNA of the CDR3 is TGTGCCAGTAGTAGGACGGGGGGGGACACCTACGAGCAGTACGTC.

This chain links TRBV7-8 with TRBJ2-7, with D possibly matching TRBD2 (6 bases). Looked up from germline, CDR1 is SGHVS and CDR2 is FQNEAQ. CDR3 length: 16 amino acids. V lost 5 bases to trimming and J lost 2 bases, with 19 bases between them. CDR3 DNA sequence: TGTGCCAGCAGCCCGCGGGGACCGGGGGAGACCTACGAGCAGTACTTC. Amino acids: CASSPRGPGETYEQYF.

This clone was counted a single time. V and J are TRBV19 and TRBJ2-2, with a tentative D call TRBD2 (6 bases). Germline CDR1 is LNHDA and CDR2 is SQIVND (reference sequence). V was clipped by 4 bases and J by 12 bases, with 15 bases between them. CDR3 length equals 13 residues. The CDR3 nucleotides are TGTGCCAGTAGTACCCCTGACGGGAGTAAGCTGTTTTTT. Protein sequence: CASSTPDGSKLFF.

The chain combines TRBV9 with TRBJ2-5; 11 nucleotides align to TRBD1. Per the germline V gene, CDR1 is SGDLS and CDR2 is YYNGEE. V shed 2 bases and J 4 bases; nucleotides not matched to a gene: 7. This CDR3 spans 16 amino acids. CDR3 sequence (DNA): TGTGCCAGCAGCGTTTTAGGACAGGGGGCACGAGAGACCCAGTACTTC. This codes for CASSVLGQGARETQYF.

Only a few counts were recorded for this clone. The rearrangement uses TRBV6-6 and TRBJ1-1, with D maybe TRBD1 (5 bases). This CDR3 spans 13 amino acids. Germline values: CDR1 MNHNY, CDR2 SVGAGI (reference sequence). Deletions cut 6 bases from V and 5 bases from J, with 13 bases between. For the CDR3, the DNA is TGTGCCAGCAGCCCCTCGGGGGGAACTGAAGCTTTCTTT. Translated, it gives CASSPSGGTEAFF.

V gene TRBV2 combines with J gene TRBJ2-3; TRBD2 matches 11 bases. The V gene end was trimmed by 5 bases and the J gene end by 1 base; junction bases not matched to a gene: 2. The CDR3 is 15 amino acids. Germline V gives CDR1 SNHLY, CDR2 FYNNEI. The CDR3 loop is CASSKGLAGTDTQYF. The CDR3 DNA reads TGTGCCAGCAGTAAGGGACTAGCGGGCACAGATACGCAGTATTTT.

The rearrangement uses TRBV10-3 and TRBJ2-7, with TRBD1 as a possible D gene (6 bases). The V gene lost 2 bases and the J gene lost 3 bases, with 8 bases spanning the gap. The germline V gene has CDR1 ENHRY and CDR2 SYGVKD. The CDR3 length is 13 residues. The DNA for the CDR3 is TGTGCCATCAGTGAGGGACAGTACTACGAGCAGTACGTC. Translated, it gives CAISEGQYYEQYV.

The chain joins TRBV11-2 to TRBJ2-5, with D maybe TRBD2 (6 bases). CDR1 is SGHAT, CDR2 FQNNGV, per germline. The ends were cut back, 1 base at V and 4 bases at J, with 16 bases in the middle. The CDR3 runs 16 residues. This CDR3 is CASSLVGGGRGETQYF. CDR3 DNA: TGTGCCAGCAGCTTAGTGGGTGGGGGGAGAGGAGAGACCCAGTACTTC. Full variable domain (rest looked up from reference TRBV11-2 and TRBJ2-5): EAGVAQSPRYKIIEKRQSVAFWCNPISGHATLYWYQQILGQGPKLLIQFQNNGVVDDSQLPKDRFSAERLKGVDSTLKIQPAKLEDSAVYLCASSLVGGGRGETQYFGPGTRLLVL.

CDR3 in DNA: TGTGCCAGCAGTTTCAGGACAGGATGGGGCAATGAGCAGTTCTTC. Its protein product is CASSFRTGWGNEQFF. The chain uses TRBV27 and TRBJ2-1; 7 nucleotides align to TRBD1. V was clipped by 3 bases and J by 6 bases; unmatched bases: 8. There are 15 residues in the CDR3. From germline, CDR1 is MNHEY and CDR2 SMNVEV (reference sequence).

This chain links TRBV10-2 with TRBJ2-3; TRBD1 matches 9 bases. From germline, CDR1 is WSHSY and CDR2 SAAADI. The CDR3 length is 16 residues. V was pared by 0 bases and J by 1 base, with 2 bases of the junction left unmatched. The DNA for the CDR3 is TGCGCCAGCAGTGAGTCTTGGACAGGGGGCACAGATACGCAGTATTTT. Translated: CASSESWTGGTDTQYF.

Note on this clone: Other nucleotide sequences from this sample produce the same CDR3. This rearrangement joins TRBV19 to TRBJ1-1, with unresolved D. Germline lookup yields CDR1 LNHDA and CDR2 SQIVND (reference sequence). The CDR3 is 13 amino acids. The V and J ends lost 3 bases and 0 bases respectively, with 5 bases between them. The CDR3 bases are TGTGCCAGTAGTATTTCCGTGAACACTGAAGCTTTCTTT. Its translation is CASSISVNTEAFF. Based on the CDR3 plus reference TRBV19 and TRBJ1-1, the full variable domain is DGGITQSPKYLFRKEGQNVTLSCEQNLNHDAMYWYRQDPGQGLRLIYYSQIVNDFQKGDIAEGYSVSREKKESFPLTVTSAQKNPTAFYLCASSISVNTEAFFGQGTRLTVV.